This paragraph covers one T cell receptor (beta chain) sequence. Its antigen remains unknown. PCR was performed using 60 Vbeta and 13 Jbeta primers. Sequenced by immunoSEQ multiplex PCR; TCRdb stores in-frame clones only, minus some. The sample carries around 300,000 clones, roughly four fifths recorded once. The data stem from a study of cytomegalovirus exposure and HLA in healthy donors. Overall study findings and caveats: A later analysis linked a missense variant in DCLRE1C to the trimming of TCR beta V and J genes. Cytomegalovirus-associated TCR beta chains were listed, numbering some 150.

The CDR3 runs to 16 residues. CDR1 GTSNPN and CDR2 SVGIG come from the germline V gene (reference sequence). The source of this sequence is a middle-aged woman in good health and CMV-seropositive. Specimen: PBMCs. The chain has TRBV30 and TRBJ2-5, with D possibly matching TRBD1 (5 bases). The end of the DNA is better explained by TRBJ2-7, so the J call may be wrong. The CDR3 spells CAWSQGALRRSYEQYF. The CDR3 DNA follows: TGTGCCTGGAGCCAAGGGGCTCTCCGACGCTCCTACGAGCAGTACTTC.